The 25 T cell receptor beta chains below all came from one sample that was sequenced in a study of vaccination effects on CD4 cells after COVID-19. Following a 10-day culture, CD4+ T cells were purified. Antigen specificity for these receptors is unknown. Assay used: immunoSEQ multiplex PCR; TCRdb lists only in-frame clones, some missing. This table holds about 38,000 clones, more than 75% found once. The sample in question was CD4+ T cells from PBMCs cultured without peptide, obtained before COVID-19 vaccination. All receptors derive from a human donor who received a COVID-19 vaccine.

The J gene is TRBJ2-4, the V gene TRBV5-1; 14 bases match TRBD2. The CDR3 totals 16 residues. Trimming at V came to 0 bases and at J to 6 bases, leaving 2 bases not matched to a gene. Germline-derived CDR1 and CDR2 are SGHRS and YFSETQ. This CDR3 reads CASSLAGTSGGNIQYF. The CDR3 bases are TGCGCCAGCAGCTTGGCCGGGACTAGCGGGGGAAACATTCAGTACTTC.

The genes are TRBV5-1 and TRBJ2-7; D ambiguous. V lost 0 bases to trimming and J lost 4 bases, with 8 bases between them. Germline-derived CDR1 and CDR2 are SGHRS and YFSETQ. CDR3 length: 13 residues. CDR3 in DNA: TGCGCCAGCAGCTTGGGGTCGGAGTACGAGCAGTACGTC. This translates into CASSLGSEYEQYV.

V usage is TRBV3-1 (or the pseudogene TRBV3-2) and J usage is TRBJ1-3, with D possibly TRBD1 on 6 matching bases. Germline assignment: CDR1 LGHDT and CDR2 YNNKEL (reference sequence). This CDR3 has 15 residues. Trimming shortened V by 4 bases and J by 2 bases, and 12 bases separated the two germline ends. The CDR3 region has the DNA TGTGCCAGCAGCCGGGGGACACAAACTGGAAACACCATATATTTT. It is translated as CASSRGTQTGNTIYF.

This clone has only one observation. The V and J genes are TRBV5-1 and TRBJ2-5; D is unresolved. The CDR3 is 14 amino acids. The germline gives CDR1 SGHRS, CDR2 YFSETQ. V was pared by 1 base and J by 1 base, with 8 bases between. CDR3 residues: CASSLLARQETQYF. DNA of the CDR3: TGCGCCAGCAGCTTGCTGGCCCGCCAAGAGACCCAGTACTTC.

The chain joins TRBV5-5 to TRBJ1-6, with 10 bases lining up with TRBD1. Unmatched junction bases numbered 1, after V lost 3 bases and J lost 7 bases. The CDR3 covers 14 residues. Germline V CDR1 and CDR2: SGHKS, YYEKEE (reference sequence). The CDR3 reads CASSWDRGNSPLHF. The CDR3 bases are TGTGCCAGCAGCTGGGACAGGGGCAATTCACCCCTCCACTTT.

The rearrangement uses TRBV5-4 and TRBJ2-3, with D perhaps assigned TRBD1 or TRBD2 (5 bases each). CDR1 SGHNT and CDR2 YYREEE come from the germline V gene (reference sequence). This CDR3 comprises 16 residues. V was pared by 0 bases and J by 0 bases, with 11 bases between. As DNA, the CDR3 is TGTGCCAGCAGCTTGGTTCGGGGCAGCAGCACAGATACGCAGTATTTT. Encoded protein: CASSLVRGSSTDTQYF.

The genes are TRBV5-8 and TRBJ2-5, with TRBD2 as a possible D gene (5 bases). The CDR3 covers 14 residues. V was cut by 7 bases and J by 1 base, with 14 bases left in between. Germline CDR1 and CDR2: SGHTS and YDEGEE. The DNA of the CDR3 is TGTGCCAGCCCCACGTGGAGCGGCCAAGAGACCCAGTACTTC. Translated, it gives CASPTWSGQETQYF.

This chain uses TRBV6-6 with TRBJ1-2; 9 nucleotides match TRBD1. This CDR3 comprises 15 residues. The V gene's germline CDR1 is MNHNY and CDR2 SVGAGI (reference sequence). J lost 4 bases, V lost 6 bases, and 9 bases had no gene match. CDR3: CASSETGGSGYGYTF. The CDR3 DNA reads as TGTGCCAGCAGCGAAACAGGGGGCTCGGGCTATGGCTACACCTTC.

Only one count was recorded for this clone. The V and J genes are TRBV24-1 and TRBJ1-1, with D unresolved. V dropped 10 bases and J dropped 4 bases, with 12 bases sitting between them. The CDR3 has 12 residues. Germline values: CDR1 KGHDR, CDR2 SFDVKD. CDR3 region: CATVGMGTEAFF. As DNA, the CDR3 is TGTGCCACGGTGGGAATGGGCACTGAAGCTTTCTTT.

The chain carries TRBV6-2 or TRBV6-3 and TRBJ2-2, with D tentatively TRBD1 (6 bases). Trimming shortened V by 6 bases and J by 6 bases, and 8 bases separated the two germline ends. The germline V gene encodes CDR1 MNHEY and CDR2 SVGEGT. CDR3 length equals 12 residues. The CDR3 DNA reads TGTGCCAGCAGCCACAGGGCCGGGGAGCTGTTTTTT. It is translated as CASSHRAGELFF.

The chain's CDR3 is CASSVRETAQYV. The CDR3 bases are TGTGCCAGCAGTGTCAGGGAAACGGCACAGTACGTC. The chain carries TRBV2 and TRBJ2-7; D possibly corresponds to TRBD1 (5 bases). The CDR3 is 12 amino acids. CDR1 and CDR2 (germline): SNHLY, FYNNEI. Trimming stripped 4 bases from V and 10 bases from J, with 14 bases between.

The chain employs TRBV5-1 and TRBJ2-3; TRBD2 matches 8 bases. This CDR3 region has 16 residues. Germline CDR1 SGHRS, CDR2 YFSETQ. J gave up 6 bases and V 0 bases, and 9 bases lay outside the gene matches. CDR3 sequence: CASSLARQGGGDTQYF. In nucleotides, the CDR3 is TGCGCCAGCAGCTTGGCCAGGCAGGGCGGGGGGGATACGCAGTATTTT.

This clone turned up a few times. V is TRBV4-1 and J is TRBJ2-2; 11 bases agree with TRBD1. Trimming removed 6 bases from V and 7 bases from J; junction bases left unmatched: 13. This CDR3 is built from 17 residues. The germline gives CDR1 MGHRA, CDR2 YSYEKL. In DNA form, the CDR3 reads TGCGCCAGCAGTCCCACCGTCGGACAGGGGGCAGACGGGGAGCTGTTTTTT. Translated, it gives CASSPTVGQGADGELFF.

Details on this clone: Other nucleotide sequences from this sample produce the same CDR3. J is TRBJ2-5 and V is TRBV18; D is ambiguous. V was shortened by 3 bases and J by 5 bases, with 4 bases between the two germline ends. Germline CDR1 reads KGHSH; CDR2 reads LQKENI. This CDR3 is 11 amino acids long. Here the CDR3 reads CASSPQETQYF. The CDR3 region has the DNA TGTGCCAGCTCACCCCAGGAGACCCAGTACTTC. Complete variable domain (other parts from reference TRBV18 and TRBJ2-5): NAGVMQNPRHLVRRRGQEARLRCSPMKGHSHVYWYRQLPEEGLKFMVYLQKENIIDESGMPKERFSAEFPKEGPSILRIQQVVRGDSAAYFCASSPQETQYFGPGTRLLVL.

The chain couples TRBV9 to TRBJ2-6, with a weak D call TRBD2 (5 bases). V was trimmed by 3 bases and J by 4 bases, leaving 14 bases between them. The CDR3 loop spans 16 amino acids. The V gene's germline CDR1 is SGDLS and CDR2 YYNGEE. This CDR3 is CASSAPLGVGANVLTF. The CDR3 region has the DNA TGTGCCAGCAGCGCCCCCCTCGGGGTGGGGGCCAACGTCCTGACTTTC.

V is TRBV11-2 and J is TRBJ1-3, with 8 nucleotides matching TRBD1. From germline, CDR1 is SGHAT and CDR2 FQNNGV. After removal of 4 bases from V and 0 bases from J, the junction contained 11 bases not matched to a gene. The CDR3 runs 18 residues. CDR3 residues: CASSSDPRQGPSGNTIYF. CDR3 in DNA: TGTGCCAGCAGCTCCGACCCCAGACAGGGGCCCTCTGGAAACACCATATATTTT.

This sequence joins TRBV10-3 and TRBJ1-4; D not certain. CDR3 length: 13 amino acids. The germline V and J ends were trimmed by 4 bases and 6 bases, with 9 bases remaining between them. Germline V gene sequence: CDR1 ENHRY, CDR2 SYGVKD. In DNA, the CDR3 is TGTGCCATCAGTGCTAGAGCGGATGAAAAACTGTTTTTT. It encodes CAISARADEKLFF.

The genes are TRBV20-1 and TRBJ1-2; 9 nucleotides match TRBD1. The CDR3 is 13 amino acids. Germline CDR1 reads DFQATT; CDR2 reads SNEGSKA (reference sequence). J was trimmed by 8 bases and V by 3 bases; bases with no gene match: 7. The CDR3: CSASGTGSRGYTF. The CDR3 bases are TGCAGTGCTAGTGGGACAGGGAGTCGAGGCTACACCTTC.

The chain combines TRBV6-1 with TRBJ2-3, with D possibly matching TRBD2 (6 bases). The CDR3 contains 16 residues. Trimming removed 3 bases at V and 2 bases at J, with 15 bases between. Looked up from germline, CDR1 is MNHNS and CDR2 is SASEGT. The CDR3 region has the DNA TGTGCCAGCAGTGACCGGGGCGGGGTTACCACAGATACGCAGTATTTT. Encoded protein: CASSDRGGVTTDTQYF.

V gene TRBV12-3 or TRBV12-4 combines with J gene TRBJ1-2; 7 bases agree with TRBD1. The CDR3 loop spans 13 amino acids. V lost 5 bases to trimming and J lost 7 bases; unmatched junction nucleotides: 7. The CDR3 is CASSDRESVGYTF. CDR3 nucleotide sequence: TGTGCCAGCAGTGACAGGGAATCGGTTGGCTACACCTTC.

The CDR3 DNA is TGTGCCAGCAGTTACCCCCTAGCGGGGGTAGAGACCCAGTACTTC. Amino acids: CASSYPLAGVETQYF. The chain is built from TRBV6-5 and TRBJ2-5; 10 bases align to TRBD2. This CDR3 is 15 amino acids long. The germline gives CDR1 MNHEY, CDR2 SVGAGI. The V gene end was trimmed by 2 bases and the J gene end by 4 bases; junction bases not matched to a gene: 4.

The V call is TRBV24-1, the J call TRBJ1-4; 9 bases are a match to TRBD1. In germline, CDR1 is KGHDR, CDR2 SFDVKD. After removal of 4 bases from V and 9 bases from J, the junction contained 5 bases not matched to a gene. CDR3 length: 14 residues. The CDR3 DNA reads TGTGCCACCAGTGACTCCGGGACAGGGCAAAAACTGTTTTTT. The encoded protein is CATSDSGTGQKLFF.

The CDR3 protein is CASSVSNTEAFF. In DNA, the CDR3 is TGTGCCAGCAGCGTCTCGAACACTGAAGCTTTCTTT. V usage is TRBV7-2 and J usage is TRBJ1-1; no reliable D call. The V end lost 5 bases, the J end lost 1 base, and 5 bases lay between the germline ends. The CDR3 runs to 12 residues. Germline assignment: CDR1 SGHTA and CDR2 FQGNSA.

This chain uses TRBV7-2 with TRBJ2-2; 14 bases line up with TRBD2. Trimming removed 5 bases from V and 2 bases from J; junction bases left unmatched: 7. Per germline, CDR1 SGHTA and CDR2 FQGNSA. There are 18 residues in the CDR3. The CDR3 coding sequence is TGTGCCAGCAGCCCCCAGACTAGCGGGGGGGGAAACACCGGGGAGCTGTTTTTT. It translates to CASSPQTSGGGNTGELFF.

J is TRBJ2-1 and V is TRBV5-5; D uncertain. The germline V and J ends were trimmed by 1 base and 0 bases, with 8 bases remaining between them. Looked up from germline, CDR1 is SGHKS and CDR2 is YYEKEE (reference sequence). This CDR3 spans 15 amino acids. DNA of the CDR3: TGTGCCAGCAGCTTGTCCGCCCCCTCCTACAATGAGCAGTTCTTC. As protein: CASSLSAPSYNEQFF.